The 9 T cell receptor beta chains listed next were all sequenced from one sample in a study of T-cell memory formation after mild COVID-19. Each CDR3 protein gets one entry after TCRdb re-called the 5' RACE reads with MiXCR. The sample has roughly 250,000 distinct CDR3 sequences; roughly 15% are singletons. Specimen: PBMCs or a T cell subset sorted from them (not recorded which). The receptors stem from a man between 18 and 29 years old who had mild COVID-19 (a few samples of this study predate the infection). Cell type and time point are not known.

This clonotype was observed a handful of times. This chain uses TRBV29-1 with TRBJ1-5; D unresolved. CDR3 length: 12 residues. Germline loops: CDR1 SQVTM, CDR2 ANQGSEA. The germline V and J ends were trimmed by 4 bases and 3 bases, with 7 bases remaining between them. The DNA of the CDR3 is TGCAGCGTTGCAGATTACAATCAGCCCCAGCATTTT. This translates into CSVADYNQPQHF.

This clonotype was detected once. The rearrangement links TRBV7-6 to TRBJ2-5; TRBD2 is a possible D gene (7 bases). Germline CDR1 and CDR2: SGHVS and FNYEAQ. Trimming took off 5 bases at V and 2 bases at J, with 24 bases between the two ends. The CDR3 extends over 18 amino acids. CDR3 sequence reads: CASSPITSGGPGQETQYF. The CDR3 DNA follows: TGTGCCAGCAGCCCTATCACGTCCGGGGGGCCGGGTCAAGAGACCCAGTACTTC.

The rearrangement uses TRBV12-3 or TRBV12-4 and TRBJ1-2, with D perhaps matching TRBD1 (5 bases). Trimming cost V 6 bases and J 4 bases, with 15 bases left between them. This CDR3 has 14 residues. The CDR3 bases are TGTGCCAGCAGCCAAAGGGACGGACCCTATGGCTACACCTTC. Residues: CASSQRDGPYGYTF.

This clonotype was seen only a few times. The rearrangement links TRBV20-1 to TRBJ2-5, with D maybe TRBD2 (5 bases). V was cut by 0 bases and J by 0 bases, with 8 bases left in between. The CDR3 spans 14 residues. Per the germline V gene, CDR1 is DFQATT and CDR2 is SNEGSKA (reference sequence). The CDR3 DNA reads TGCAGTGCTAGAGATTCCGGGGACCAAGAGACCCAGTACTTC. Translated, it gives CSARDSGDQETQYF.

The sample holds a few counts of this clonotype. CDR3 protein: CASSPTGAGMYQETQYF. CDR3 bases: TGTGCCAGCTCACCCACCGGGGCAGGGATGTACCAAGAGACCCAGTACTTC. This sequence joins TRBV18 and TRBJ2-5, with D perhaps assigned TRBD1 or TRBD2 (5 bases each). This CDR3 is 17 amino acids long. Germline V lookup: CDR1 KGHSH, CDR2 LQKENI. Trimming stripped 3 bases from V and 0 bases from J, with 17 bases between.

This clonotype was detected only a few times. This rearrangement joins TRBV29-1 to TRBJ1-1; D unclear. Per germline, CDR1 SQVTM and CDR2 ANQGSEA. V was shortened by 1 base and J by 5 bases, with 11 bases between the two germline ends. CDR3 length: 13 residues. The CDR3 coding sequence is TGCAGCGTTGAAGGAGGGATGGGGACTGAAGCTTTCTTT. Its protein is CSVEGGMGTEAFF.

A remark on this clonotype: This CDR3 fails to terminate in the conserved phenylalanine or tryptophan, so it likely reflects a read error. This chain connects TRBV24-1 to TRBJ2-7; no firm D call. Looked up from germline, CDR1 is KGHDR and CDR2 is SFDVKD. Trimming removed 10 bases from V and 0 bases from J, with 12 bases in between. The CDR3 runs to 13 residues. The CDR3 nucleotides read TGTGCCACAGACGTATTGCGCTCCTACGAGCAGTACCTC. This sequence encodes CATDVLRSYEQYL.

This clonotype was recorded a few times. The chain is built from TRBV10-3 and TRBJ2-7; no firm D call. V lost 3 bases, J lost 5 bases, and 8 bases lay in between. The germline V gene has CDR1 ENHRY and CDR2 SYGVKD. The CDR3 has 12 amino acids. The CDR3 here is CAISDRSDEQYV. The CDR3 DNA reads TGTGCCATCAGTGACAGGAGCGACGAGCAGTACGTC.

This rearrangement joins TRBV6-2 or TRBV6-3 to TRBJ1-2, with TRBD1 as a possible D gene (6 bases). Germline CDR1 MNHEY, CDR2 SVGEGT. The CDR3 runs to 11 residues. V was pared by 8 bases and J by 2 bases, with 6 bases between. This chain's CDR3 is CASQGNYGYTF. CDR3 nucleotide sequence: TGTGCCAGCCAGGGGAACTATGGCTACACCTTC.